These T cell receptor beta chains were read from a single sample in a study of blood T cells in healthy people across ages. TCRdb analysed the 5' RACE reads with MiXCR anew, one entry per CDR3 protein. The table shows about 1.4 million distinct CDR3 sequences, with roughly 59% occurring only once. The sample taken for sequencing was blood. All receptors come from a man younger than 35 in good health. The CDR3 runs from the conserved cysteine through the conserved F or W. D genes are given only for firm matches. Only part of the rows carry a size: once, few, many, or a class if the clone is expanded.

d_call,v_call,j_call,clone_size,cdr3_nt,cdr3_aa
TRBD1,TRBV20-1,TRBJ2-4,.,TGCAGTGCTAGGCAGGGGGCTGACATTCAGTACTTC,CSARQGADIQYF
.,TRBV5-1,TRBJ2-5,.,TGCGCCAGCAGTAAACACTCAGGGGGGGTACAGCAGGAGACCCAGTACTTC,CASSKHSGGVQQETQYF
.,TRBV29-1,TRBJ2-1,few,TGCAGCGTTGAGCGGGACGTCGAGCAGTTCTTC,CSVERDVEQFF
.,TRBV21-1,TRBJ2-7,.,TGTGCCAGCAGCAAAGCGAGCGGGTACGAGCAGTACTTC,CASSKASGYEQYF
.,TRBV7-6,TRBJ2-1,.,TGTGCCAGCAGCTTACTAGAGTCTAGTGGGAATGAGCAGTTCTTC,CASSLLESSGNEQFF
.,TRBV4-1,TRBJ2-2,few,TGCGCCAGCAGCCTCACACGAGACACCGGGGAGCTGTTTTTT,CASSLTRDTGELFF
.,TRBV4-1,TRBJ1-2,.,TGCGCCAGCAGCCAGACAACGGTAAACCCTAACTATGGCTACACCTTC,CASSQTTVNPNYGYTF
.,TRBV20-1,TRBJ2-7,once,TGCAGTGCTAGATCCACGCAAGAGAGGAGCTACGAGCAGTACTTC,CSARSTQERSYEQYF
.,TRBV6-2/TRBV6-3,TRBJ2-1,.,TGTGCCAGCAGCCTCGCCCGGTGGGGGGACTATGAGCAGTTCTTC,CASSLARWGDYEQFF
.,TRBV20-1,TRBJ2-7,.,TGCAGTGCTAGAGACAGGGATCCCTACGAGCAGTACTTC,CSARDRDPYEQYF
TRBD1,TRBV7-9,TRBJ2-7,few,TGTGCCAGCAGCCCCCGTGGGACAGGGTTTTCCTACGAGCAGTACTTC,CASSPRGTGFSYEQYF
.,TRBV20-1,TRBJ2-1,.,TGCAGTCCCATATCCGGGGGTAACAATGAGCAGTTCTTC,CSPISGGNNEQFF
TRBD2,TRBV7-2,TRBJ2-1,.,TGTGCCAGCAGCTTAGTGGCTAGCGGGATATACAATGAGCAGTTCTTC,CASSLVASGIYNEQFF
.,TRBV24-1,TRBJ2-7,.,TGTGCCACCAGGAGGGGGTCACTGGCCTACGAGCAGTACTTC,CATRRGSLAYEQYF
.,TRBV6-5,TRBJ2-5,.,TGTGCCAGCAGCGAGGGGTTAAGGGAGACCCAGTACTTC,CASSEGLRETQYF
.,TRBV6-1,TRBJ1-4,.,TGTGCCAGCAGTCCACGACCTAATGAAAAACTGTTTTTT,CASSPRPNEKLFF
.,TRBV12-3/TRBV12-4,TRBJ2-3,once,TGTGCCAGCACCCTTTTCAGCACAGATACGCAGTATTTT,CASTLFSTDTQYF
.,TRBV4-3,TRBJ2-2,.,TGCGCCAGCAGCCAAGATTTTAAATCCAGCGGTAGCGGGGAGCTGTTTTTT,CASSQDFKSSGSGELFF
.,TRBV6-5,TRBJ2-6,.,TGTGCCAGCAGTTACTGGGACTCTGGGGCCAACGTCCTGACTTTC,CASSYWDSGANVLTF
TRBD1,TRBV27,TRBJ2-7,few,TGTGCCAGCAGACGACAGGGGGCATCCTACGAGCAGTACTTC,CASRRQGASYEQYF
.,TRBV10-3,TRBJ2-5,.,TGTGCCATCAGTGGGCTAGAACAAGAGACCCAGTACTTC,CAISGLEQETQYF
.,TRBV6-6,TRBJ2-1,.,TGTGCCAGCAGCGTTACAGAATACAATGAGCAGTTCTTC,CASSVTEYNEQFF
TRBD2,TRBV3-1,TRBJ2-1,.,TGTGCCAGCAGCCCAGCGGGAGTCTCCTACAATGAGCAGTTCTTC,CASSPAGVSYNEQFF
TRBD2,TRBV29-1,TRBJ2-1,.,TGCAGCGTTGAATGGCTAGCGGGGGGAAAAAGCTCCTACAATGAGCAGTTCTTC,CSVEWLAGGKSSYNEQFF